This entry describes one T cell receptor (gamma chain). Its target is unknown. Vdelta1+ thymocyte sorts reached between roughly 98% and 99.6% purity. The data belong to a study of Vδ1+ human thymocytes. Study-wide findings and caveats: The authors advised highly purified populations and single-cell validation. Thymic TRG and TRD repertoires appeared highly polyclonal, with Gaussian CDR3 length distributions. Approximately 20% of thymic delta-chain sequences were Vdelta2, with few Vdelta3, unlike blood Vdelta1+ controls.

Sequences come from RNA converted to cDNA by reverse transcription. Multiplex PCR used pooled V-gene forward primers and a constant-region reverse primer to amplify CDR3s. TCRdb re-called the multiplex PCR reads via CATT. There are 6,500 to 10,000 gamma-chain clones in the sample; 50% to 65% occur only once, and approximately 1.3% lies in the top ten. After removal of 0 bases from V and 3 bases from J, the junction contained 10 bases not matched to a gene. Germline assignment: CDR1 EGSTGY and CDR2 YDSYTSSV. CDR3 length: 17 amino acids. V gene TRGV4 combines with J gene TRGJP2. Here the J gene came from matching the DNA to germline, since TCRdb omits it. The clonotype comes from a girl less than two years old who had congenital heart surgery. The sample taken for sequencing was Vdelta1+ gamma-delta thymocytes from the thymus. The sample's subset: FACS-sorted CD3+ TCRalphabeta- TCRVdelta1+ TCRVdelta2- thymocytes. CDR3 residues: CATWDGPRSGSDWIKTF. The CDR3 bases are TGTGCCACCTGGGATGGGCCCCGTAGTGGTAGTGATTGGATCAAGACGTTT.